A single sample gave rise to the 5 T cell receptor beta chains below, sequenced in a study of CD8 T cells in Susac syndrome. The RNA input was about 0.5 to 1 ug, and it was reverse transcribed with random hexamers. MiXCR, run by TCRdb on the immunoSEQ multiplex PCR reads, gives a single entry per CDR3 protein. This sample carries 250,000 to 300,000 distinct CDR3 sequences, roughly 85% of them seen once, and the ten largest clones take approximately 0.2%. The sequencing input was CD8+ T cells from PBMCs. These receptors were taken from a human donor with multiple sclerosis.

The chain combines TRBV19 with TRBJ1-3; D is possibly TRBD1 (5 bases). Trimming took 6 bases from V and 0 from J, leaving 18 bases between them. CDR1 and CDR2 (germline): LNHDA, SQIVND (reference sequence). This CDR3 contains 17 residues. The DNA of the CDR3 is TGTGCCAGTAGAGCCCCGACAGTATTGAGCTCTGGAAACACCATATATTTT. Amino acid sequence: CASRAPTVLSSGNTIYF.

The chain combines TRBV2 with TRBJ2-5; 7 nucleotides agree with TRBD1. The CDR3 spans 14 residues. Germline values: CDR1 SNHLY, CDR2 FYNNEI. Trimming removed 3 bases from V and 4 bases from J; junction bases left unmatched: 5. CDR3 sequence (DNA): TGTGCCAGCAGTGAGGGTACAGGGGCAGAGACCCAGTACTTC. Translated, it gives CASSEGTGAETQYF.

This chain links TRBV20-1 with TRBJ1-1; D is uncertain. The germline CDR1 and CDR2 sequences are DFQATT and SNEGSKA (reference sequence). The CDR3 is made up of 12 amino acids. V was trimmed by 5 bases and J by 6 bases, leaving 13 bases between them. The CDR3 nucleotides are TGCAGTGCTTCCCATCGGATGGCTGAAGCTTTCTTT. Protein: CSASHRMAEAFF.

This CDR3 is CASSDSEKLFF. Here the CDR3 DNA reads TGTGCCAGCAGCGACTCAGAAAAACTGTTTTTT. The V gene is TRBV27, the J gene TRBJ1-4; D is ambiguous. Deletions cut 6 bases from V and 8 bases from J, with 7 bases between. CDR3 length: 11 residues. Germline CDR1 and CDR2: MNHEY and SMNVEV (reference sequence).

This clonotype was counted a few times. CDR3 region: CASSIRLAVDYNEQFF. CDR3 bases: TGCGCCAGCAGCATTCGACTAGCGGTAGACTACAATGAGCAGTTCTTC. The chain is built from TRBV4-1 and TRBJ2-1, with 9 bases matching TRBD2. This CDR3 is built from 16 residues. Trimming took 5 bases from V and 3 from J; bases not matched to a gene: 8. Germline CDR1 MGHRA, CDR2 YSYEKL.